Below, 22 T cell receptor beta chains from the same sample are listed, as sequenced in a study of CD8+ T cells in alopecia areata. Extracted from the samples, RNA was reverse transcribed into cDNA to serve as the sequencing template. The assay was immunoSEQ multiplex PCR, and TCRdb's table has in-frame clones only and misses some. The sample consists of more than 200,000 clones, approximately 40% of them appearing once. The sample's treatment: oral pan-JAK inhibitor, 5-10 mg twice daily. Material: CD4+ T cells sorted from blood, obtained at approximately week 37, from a patient treated with tofacitinib. Receptor source: a human donor with alopecia areata.

This clone was picked up a small number of times. This chain joins TRBV29-1 and TRBJ2-7; D is unclear. Germline V CDR1 and CDR2: SQVTM, ANQGSEA. V was trimmed by 3 bases and J by 6 bases, leaving 12 bases between them. The CDR3 is 12 amino acids. CDR3 sequence reads: CSVESVGPEQYF. The CDR3 DNA sequence: TGCAGCGTTGAGTCGGTAGGGCCCGAGCAGTACTTC.

The V gene is TRBV11-2, the J gene TRBJ2-7; D perhaps matches TRBD1 (5 bases). With 6 bases removed from V and 5 bases from J, the gap between germline ends came to 8 bases. This CDR3 region has 11 residues. Germline V gene sequence: CDR1 SGHAT, CDR2 FQNNGV. CDR3 nucleotide sequence: TGTGCCAGCAGTGTAGGGGACGAGCAGTACTTC. Protein sequence: CASSVGDEQYF.

With regard to this clone: Other DNA sequences from this sample encode an identical CDR3 as well. In DNA form, the CDR3 reads TGTGCCAGCAGTTCCAGTCGGGGGGTTTACGAGCAGTACTTC. Translated, it gives CASSSSRGVYEQYF. V gene TRBV28 combines with J gene TRBJ2-7; 7 bases align to TRBD2. This CDR3 has 14 residues. Germline loops: CDR1 MDHEN, CDR2 SYDVKM. Trimming removed 4 bases from V and 4 bases from J; junction bases left unmatched: 7.

The rearrangement joins TRBV28 to TRBJ1-2, with 7 bases that match TRBD1. The CDR3 totals 12 residues. Germline V gene data show CDR1 as MDHEN and CDR2 as SYDVKM. V was clipped by 6 bases and J by 5 bases; unmatched bases: 3. The DNA for the CDR3 is TGTGCCAGCAGCCAGGGGGAATATGGCTACACCTTC. Encoded protein: CASSQGEYGYTF.

This chain links TRBV30 with TRBJ2-1; 10 nucleotides agree with TRBD2. The trim removed 0 bases at V and 7 bases at J, leaving 6 bases unmatched. Germline values: CDR1 GTSNPN, CDR2 SVGIG (reference sequence). This CDR3 has 15 amino acids. The CDR3 DNA follows: TGTGCCTGGAGTGTACCACTAGCGGGATTAAATGAGCAGTTCTTC. This encodes CAWSVPLAGLNEQFF.

The chain is built from TRBV5-4 and TRBJ1-1; the D gene is possibly TRBD1 (6 bases). V was pared by 2 bases and J by 2 bases, with 10 bases between. The CDR3 extends over 14 amino acids. Germline-derived CDR1 and CDR2 are SGHNT and YYREEE (reference sequence). The chain's CDR3 is CASSFTGYNTEAFF. Written as DNA, the CDR3 is TGTGCCAGCAGCTTTACAGGGTATAACACTGAAGCTTTCTTT.

The genes are TRBV9 and TRBJ2-3, with TRBD2 as a possible D gene (6 bases). V lost 1 base and J 0 bases, leaving 12 bases between the germline ends. This CDR3 is 16 amino acids long. CDR1 and CDR2 from the germline V gene are SGDLS and YYNGEE. In nucleotides, the CDR3 is TGTGCCAGCAGCGTAAGGGACTCCCGTAGCACAGATACGCAGTATTTT. It codes for CASSVRDSRSTDTQYF.

This clone has only a few counts. The chain is built from TRBV20-1 and TRBJ1-1, with D perhaps TRBD1 (6 bases). This CDR3 has 11 residues. The V end lost 1 base, the J end lost 6 bases, and 6 bases lay between the germline ends. The germline V gene encodes CDR1 DFQATT and CDR2 SNEGSKA (reference sequence). The CDR3 nucleotides read TGCAGTGCTAGAGGACAGGCTGAAGCTTTCTTT. Residues: CSARGQAEAFF.

The chain couples TRBV7-9 to TRBJ2-3, with D maybe TRBD2 (6 bases). This CDR3 comprises 17 residues. Trimming took off 6 bases at V and 1 base at J, with 20 bases between the two ends. Germline assignment: CDR1 SEHNR and CDR2 FQNEAQ (reference sequence). This CDR3 reads CASSKEGLTPRTDTQYF. Here the CDR3 DNA reads TGTGCCAGCAGTAAAGAGGGACTGACTCCTCGCACAGATACGCAGTATTTT.

This sequence joins TRBV7-6 and TRBJ2-1; weak D call: TRBD1 (5 bases). Germline V gene lookup returns CDR1 SGHVS and CDR2 FNYEAQ. The V end lost 4 bases, the J end lost 0 bases, and 16 bases lay between the germline ends. The CDR3 extends over 17 amino acids. The CDR3 reads CASSSRGLESSYNEQFF. CDR3 sequence (DNA): TGTGCCAGCAGCTCTAGGGGTCTTGAAAGCTCCTACAATGAGCAGTTCTTC.

There are a few counts of this clone. V is TRBV29-1 and J is TRBJ1-3, with unresolved D. V was shortened by 3 bases and J by 2 bases, with 11 bases between the two germline ends. From germline, CDR1 is SQVTM and CDR2 ANQGSEA. The CDR3 length is 14 residues. The CDR3: CSVEGTSTGNTIYF. Written as DNA, the CDR3 is TGCAGCGTTGAGGGCACCAGCACTGGAAACACCATATATTTT. The whole variable domain, filled in from reference TRBV29-1 and TRBJ1-3, reads SAVISQKPSRDICQRGTSLTIQCQVDSQVTMMFWYRQQPGQSLTLIATANQGSEATYESGFVIDKFPISRPNLTFSTLTVSNMSPEDSSIYLCSVEGTSTGNTIYFGEGSWLTVV.

The genes are TRBV20-1 and TRBJ1-2; the D is unclear. Germline loops: CDR1 DFQATT, CDR2 SNEGSKA (reference sequence). The V gene lost 1 base and the J gene lost 7 bases, with 4 bases spanning the gap. The CDR3 sequence is 10 residues long. DNA of the CDR3: TGCAGTGCTAGAGGAGGTGGCTACACCTTC. Its protein product is CSARGGGYTF.

The sample holds one count of this clone. The chain links TRBV5-1 to TRBJ2-5; TRBD1 matches 8 bases. V was pared by 4 bases and J by 4 bases, with 9 bases of the junction left unmatched. The CDR3 length is 15 residues. Germline assignment: CDR1 SGHRS and CDR2 YFSETQ. The CDR3 loop is CASSNGRTGRETQYF. Here the CDR3 DNA reads TGCGCCAGCAGCAATGGGCGGACAGGGAGAGAGACCCAGTACTTC. Complete variable domain (other parts from reference TRBV5-1 and TRBJ2-5): KAGVTQTPRYLIKTRGQQVTLSCSPISGHRSVSWYQQTPGQGLQFLFEYFSETQRNKGNFPGRFSGRQFSNSRSEMNVSTLELGDSALYLCASSNGRTGRETQYFGPGTRLLVL.

The chain is built from TRBV29-1 and TRBJ2-3; D call uncertain. Between the trimmed V and J ends, which lost 7 bases and 2 bases, there was a span of 4 bases. The CDR3 contains 10 residues. Germline V lookup: CDR1 SQVTM, CDR2 ANQGSEA. The CDR3 DNA reads as TGCAGCGCCCCCACAGATACGCAGTATTTT. Translated, it gives CSAPTDTQYF.

The chain links TRBV2 to TRBJ2-7; D possibly corresponds to TRBD2 (6 bases). The germline V gene has CDR1 SNHLY and CDR2 FYNNEI. V lost 7 bases to trimming and J lost 0 bases, with 13 bases between them. This CDR3 has 14 amino acids. The CDR3 is CASNRRRDSYEQYF. CDR3 sequence (DNA): TGTGCCAGCAACAGAAGGCGGGACTCCTACGAGCAGTACTTC.

The chain employs TRBV4-2 and TRBJ2-3; D call uncertain. Trimming left V 3 bases short and J 4 bases short, with 11 bases between. Germline V gives CDR1 LGHNA, CDR2 YNFKEQ. The CDR3 loop spans 14 amino acids. The CDR3 nucleotides read TGTGCCAGCAGCCAGACTCCAAGGGCAGATACGCAGTATTTT. It encodes CASSQTPRADTQYF.

The chain joins TRBV9 to TRBJ1-5, with D possibly being TRBD1 (5 bases). In germline, CDR1 is SGDLS, CDR2 YYNGEE. Trimming shortened V by 1 base and J by 7 bases, and 12 bases separated the two germline ends. The CDR3 sequence is 14 residues long. The CDR3 DNA sequence: TGTGCCAGCAGCGTATCAGGGTCAGGACAGCCCCAGCATTTT. It codes for CASSVSGSGQPQHF.

This clone occurred a few times. Other DNA variants within this sample encode the same CDR3. This chain links TRBV18 with TRBJ2-5, with D tentatively TRBD2 (5 bases). The CDR3 has 12 amino acids. V gave up 2 bases and J gave up 4 bases, with 5 bases separating them. Germline V gene sequence: CDR1 KGHSH, CDR2 LQKENI. The CDR3 bases are TGTGCCAGCTCACCAGCGGGAGAGACCCAGTACTTC. Amino acid sequence: CASSPAGETQYF.

The CDR3 coding sequence is TGTGCCATCAAGTCCGGGGCTGGGGCCAACGTCCTGACTTTC. Encoded protein: CAIKSGAGANVLTF. This chain joins TRBV10-3 and TRBJ2-6; D might be TRBD2 (5 bases). The CDR3 loop spans 14 amino acids. V lost 7 bases, J lost 2 bases, and 9 bases lay in between. CDR1 and CDR2 (germline): ENHRY, SYGVKD.

This clone was seen at least ten times. The chain employs TRBV11-2 and TRBJ2-2, with D possibly matching TRBD1 (5 bases). Trimming shortened V by 0 bases and J by 2 bases, and 13 bases separated the two germline ends. CDR3 size: 17 residues. Germline CDR1 and CDR2: SGHAT and FQNNGV. Here the CDR3 reads CASSLDRGRANTGELFF. The CDR3 bases are TGTGCCAGCAGCTTAGATCGCGGCAGGGCTAACACCGGGGAGCTGTTTTTT.

The chain uses TRBV11-3 and TRBJ2-5, with D perhaps matching TRBD1 or TRBD2 (5 bases each). The V and J ends lost 3 bases and 4 bases respectively, with 9 bases between them. The CDR3 consists of 13 residues. Germline-derived CDR1 and CDR2 are SGHNT and YENEEA. CDR3 nucleotide sequence: TGTGCCAGCAGCTTGGGTGGGGGAGAGACCCAGTACTTC. It encodes CASSLGGGETQYF.

The V call is TRBV7-2, the J call TRBJ2-1; 10 bases are a match to TRBD1. The CDR3 is 17 amino acids. Trimming at V came to 4 bases and at J to 0 bases, leaving 6 bases not matched to a gene. Germline V gene lookup returns CDR1 SGHTA and CDR2 FQGNSA. The CDR3 protein is CASSYPGQGRSYNEQFF. DNA of the CDR3: TGTGCCAGCAGCTACCCGGGACAGGGGCGCTCCTACAATGAGCAGTTCTTC.